A single sample gave rise to the 16 T cell receptor beta chains below, sequenced in a study of blood T cells in healthy people across ages. Through a sample-barcoded 5' primer and a J-beta primer mix, a second PCR was run for roughly 6 to 11 cycles. TCRdb passed the 5' RACE reads through MiXCR, listing each CDR3 protein once. The repertoire holds hundreds of thousands of distinct CDR3 sequences, with about 51% as singletons. Input material: blood. All receptors derive from a woman aged 80 or over in good health.

This chain uses TRBV29-1 with TRBJ2-2; D gene uncertain. The CDR3 is 14 residues long. The ends were cut back, 4 bases at V and 2 bases at J, with 11 bases in the middle. Germline V gene sequence: CDR1 SQVTM, CDR2 ANQGSEA. CDR3 loop: CSVVGPLNTGELFF. The CDR3 DNA follows: TGCAGCGTTGTCGGACCCCTAAACACCGGGGAGCTGTTTTTT.

Here the CDR3 reads CSVRDSQETQYF. CDR3 DNA: TGCAGCGTTCGGGACAGCCAAGAGACCCAGTACTTC. V gene TRBV29-1 combines with J gene TRBJ2-5; 7 nucleotides line up with TRBD1. V shed 5 bases, J shed 1 base, and the junction held 1 base outside the gene matches. This CDR3 is built from 12 residues. Germline-derived CDR1 and CDR2 are SQVTM and ANQGSEA.

The CDR3 reads CSVEDLSRAGSYNEQFF. CDR3 DNA sequence: TGCAGCGTTGAAGATCTATCCCGAGCGGGATCCTACAATGAGCAGTTCTTC. The chain couples TRBV29-1 to TRBJ2-1; 7 nucleotides line up with TRBD2. The CDR3 is 17 residues long. The germline gives CDR1 SQVTM, CDR2 ANQGSEA. The J segment lost 1 base and the V segment lost 0 bases, leaving 9 bases of the junction unmatched.

The rearrangement links TRBV7-2 to TRBJ2-3; tentatively, D is TRBD2 (5 bases). The CDR3 runs 16 residues. Germline V gene data show CDR1 as SGHTA and CDR2 as FQGNSA. Trimming removed 4 bases from V and 0 bases from J, with 14 bases in between. The CDR3 region is CASSYSTRTSTDTQYF. The CDR3 nucleotides read TGTGCCAGCAGCTATTCGACGCGGACTAGCACAGATACGCAGTATTTT.

This clonotype has more than one count but fewer than ten. The chain joins TRBV5-1 to TRBJ2-2; 9 nucleotides agree with TRBD2. The CDR3 contains 17 residues. Germline V lookup: CDR1 SGHRS, CDR2 YFSETQ. J was trimmed by 4 bases and V by 4 bases; bases with no gene match: 11. For the CDR3, the DNA is TGCGCCAGCAGCCCTAACCCCGGGACTAGCACCACCGGGGAGCTGTTTTTT. It codes for CASSPNPGTSTTGELFF.

The CDR3 loop is CASSFQYPYGYTF. The CDR3 nucleotides are TGTGCCAGCAGTTTCCAGTACCCCTATGGCTACACCTTC. The chain joins TRBV12-3 or TRBV12-4 to TRBJ1-2; D is undetermined. The V end lost 3 bases, the J end lost 4 bases, and 9 bases lay between the germline ends. This CDR3 comprises 13 residues.

This chain connects TRBV18 to TRBJ2-5; D perhaps matches TRBD1 (5 bases). The CDR3 contains 13 residues. Germline CDR1 and CDR2: KGHSH and LQKENI. V lost 3 bases to trimming and J lost 6 bases, with 11 bases between them. CDR3 amino acids: CASSPQGLQTQYF. The CDR3 nucleotides read TGTGCCAGCTCACCCCAGGGCTTGCAGACCCAGTACTTC. Combining the CDR3 with reference TRBV18 and TRBJ2-5 gives the whole variable domain NAGVMQNPRHLVRRRGQEARLRCSPMKGHSHVYWYRQLPEEGLKFMVYLQKENIIDESGMPKERFSAEFPKEGPSILRIQQVVRGDSAAYFCASSPQGLQTQYFGPGTRLLVL.

The chain has TRBV20-1 and TRBJ2-6, with D uncertain. This CDR3 comprises 14 residues. V was clipped by 3 bases and J by 0 bases, with 6 bases between them. Germline V gene data show CDR1 as DFQATT and CDR2 as SNEGSKA (reference sequence). CDR3 nucleotides: TGCAGTGCTAGCCAGGTCTCTGGGGCCAACGTCCTGACTTTC. Its translation: CSASQVSGANVLTF.

There are many counts of this clonotype. V gene TRBV2 combines with J gene TRBJ2-2, with D uncertain. CDR1 is SNHLY and CDR2 is FYNNEI in the germline V gene. The CDR3 is 13 residues long. V dropped 5 bases and J dropped 1 base, with 5 bases sitting between them. CDR3 sequence: CASSFQNTGELFF. In DNA form, the CDR3 reads TGTGCCAGCAGTTTCCAGAACACCGGGGAGCTGTTTTTT.

This clonotype was detected once. The DNA for the CDR3 is TGTGCCAGCAGCTTTCAGGGAGCTCCCTACGAGCAGTACTTC. It yields the protein CASSFQGAPYEQYF. The chain links TRBV7-2 to TRBJ2-7; D tentatively reads TRBD1 or TRBD2 (5 bases each). Germline-derived CDR1 and CDR2 are SGHTA and FQGNSA. The CDR3 is made up of 14 amino acids. The ends were cut back, 3 bases at V and 2 bases at J, with 11 bases in the middle.

Concerning this clonotype: A much larger clone differs by one base, so this may be a read error. The V and J genes are TRBV29-1 and TRBJ2-4, with no clear D. V lost 7 bases and J 9 bases, leaving 22 bases between the germline ends. Germline lookup yields CDR1 SQVTM and CDR2 ANQGSEA. This CDR3 has 14 residues. Here the CDR3 DNA reads TGCAGCGATCGTGTCGGACGGACGTCAATCATTCAGTACTTC. Amino acid sequence: CSDRVGRTSIIQYF.

Remarks on this clonotype: Given a much more abundant clone one base away, this may be a read error. The rearrangement links TRBV7-2 to TRBJ2-7; TRBD2 agrees at 10 bases. With V trimmed by 1 base and J by 9 bases, 12 bases remained unmatched. CDR3 length: 16 residues. Germline V gives CDR1 SGHTA, CDR2 FQGNSA. CDR3 sequence: CASSLDPTTSGLRQYF. The CDR3 DNA sequence: TGTGCCAGCAGCTTAGACCCGACGACTAGCGGGTTGCGGCAGTACTTC. Filled out from reference TRBV7-2 and TRBJ2-7, the complete variable domain reads GAGVSQSPSNKVTEKGKDVELRCDPISGHTALYWYRQSLGQGLEFLIYFQGNSAPDKSGLPSDRFSAERTGGSVSTLTIQRTQQEDSAVYLCASSLDPTTSGLRQYFGPGTRLTVT.

Concerning this clonotype itself: One base away lies a much larger clone, so this may be a sequencing read error. CDR3 loop: CASSLGPGYNEQYF. DNA for the CDR3: TGTGCCAGCAGCTTAGGACCGGGCTACAATGAGCAGTACTTC. J is TRBJ2-7 and V is TRBV9; D uncertain. V was clipped by 4 bases and J by 7 bases, with 18 bases between them. Germline V CDR1 and CDR2: SGDLS, YYNGEE. This CDR3 comprises 14 residues. The full variable domain, in which reference TRBV9 and TRBJ2-7 provide the parts outside the CDR3, is DSGVTQTPKHLITATGQRVTLRCSPRSGDLSVYWYQQSLDQGLQFLIQYYNGEERAKGNILERFSAQQFPDLHSELNLSSLELGDSALYFCASSLGPGYNEQYFGPGTRLTVT.

The chain has TRBV5-1 and TRBJ1-1, with D unresolved. The CDR3 extends over 17 amino acids. Trimming took off 7 bases at V and 0 bases at J, with 22 bases between the two ends. CDR1 and CDR2 from the germline V gene are SGHRS and YFSETQ. Written as DNA, the CDR3 is TGCGCCAGCGACTACGGGCCAGACCTAGATATGAACACTGAAGCTTTCTTT. Its protein is CASDYGPDLDMNTEAFF.

This clonotype was found once. V usage is TRBV20-1 and J usage is TRBJ2-4, with D possibly matching TRBD1 (6 bases). The J call may be incorrect, as the DNA end agrees better with TRBJ2-7. The germline V gene has CDR1 DFQATT and CDR2 SNEGSKA (reference sequence). The CDR3 length is 14 residues. CDR3 DNA: TGCAGTGCCGGACGGGACACCACCCTTTACGAGCAGTACTTC. Protein: CSAGRDTTLYEQYF.

At least ten counts were recorded for this clonotype. CDR3 region: CASSSTRRGISTDTQYF. DNA for the CDR3: TGTGCCAGCAGTTCGACCCGGCGGGGCATCAGCACAGATACGCAGTATTTT. J is TRBJ2-3 and V is TRBV11-1; tentatively, D is TRBD2 (6 bases). The CDR3 is made up of 17 amino acids. From germline, CDR1 is SGHAT and CDR2 FQDESV (reference sequence). Trimming pared 6 bases from V and 0 bases from J, leaving 19 bases between.